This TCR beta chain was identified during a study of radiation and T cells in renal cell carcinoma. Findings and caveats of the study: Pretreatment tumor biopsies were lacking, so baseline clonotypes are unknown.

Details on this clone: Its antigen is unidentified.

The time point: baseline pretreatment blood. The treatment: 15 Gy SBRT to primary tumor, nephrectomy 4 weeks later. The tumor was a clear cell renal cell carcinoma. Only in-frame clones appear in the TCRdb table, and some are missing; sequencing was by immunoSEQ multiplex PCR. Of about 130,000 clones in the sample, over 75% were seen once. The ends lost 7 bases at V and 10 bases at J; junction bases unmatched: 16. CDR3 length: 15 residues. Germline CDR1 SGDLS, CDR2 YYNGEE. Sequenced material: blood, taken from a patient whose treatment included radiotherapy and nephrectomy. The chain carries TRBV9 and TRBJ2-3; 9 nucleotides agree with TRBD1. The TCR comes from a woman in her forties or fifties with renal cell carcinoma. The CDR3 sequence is CASGQGQGQPGAQYF. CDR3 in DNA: TGTGCCAGCGGACAGGGACAGGGCCAGCCCGGGGCGCAGTATTTT.